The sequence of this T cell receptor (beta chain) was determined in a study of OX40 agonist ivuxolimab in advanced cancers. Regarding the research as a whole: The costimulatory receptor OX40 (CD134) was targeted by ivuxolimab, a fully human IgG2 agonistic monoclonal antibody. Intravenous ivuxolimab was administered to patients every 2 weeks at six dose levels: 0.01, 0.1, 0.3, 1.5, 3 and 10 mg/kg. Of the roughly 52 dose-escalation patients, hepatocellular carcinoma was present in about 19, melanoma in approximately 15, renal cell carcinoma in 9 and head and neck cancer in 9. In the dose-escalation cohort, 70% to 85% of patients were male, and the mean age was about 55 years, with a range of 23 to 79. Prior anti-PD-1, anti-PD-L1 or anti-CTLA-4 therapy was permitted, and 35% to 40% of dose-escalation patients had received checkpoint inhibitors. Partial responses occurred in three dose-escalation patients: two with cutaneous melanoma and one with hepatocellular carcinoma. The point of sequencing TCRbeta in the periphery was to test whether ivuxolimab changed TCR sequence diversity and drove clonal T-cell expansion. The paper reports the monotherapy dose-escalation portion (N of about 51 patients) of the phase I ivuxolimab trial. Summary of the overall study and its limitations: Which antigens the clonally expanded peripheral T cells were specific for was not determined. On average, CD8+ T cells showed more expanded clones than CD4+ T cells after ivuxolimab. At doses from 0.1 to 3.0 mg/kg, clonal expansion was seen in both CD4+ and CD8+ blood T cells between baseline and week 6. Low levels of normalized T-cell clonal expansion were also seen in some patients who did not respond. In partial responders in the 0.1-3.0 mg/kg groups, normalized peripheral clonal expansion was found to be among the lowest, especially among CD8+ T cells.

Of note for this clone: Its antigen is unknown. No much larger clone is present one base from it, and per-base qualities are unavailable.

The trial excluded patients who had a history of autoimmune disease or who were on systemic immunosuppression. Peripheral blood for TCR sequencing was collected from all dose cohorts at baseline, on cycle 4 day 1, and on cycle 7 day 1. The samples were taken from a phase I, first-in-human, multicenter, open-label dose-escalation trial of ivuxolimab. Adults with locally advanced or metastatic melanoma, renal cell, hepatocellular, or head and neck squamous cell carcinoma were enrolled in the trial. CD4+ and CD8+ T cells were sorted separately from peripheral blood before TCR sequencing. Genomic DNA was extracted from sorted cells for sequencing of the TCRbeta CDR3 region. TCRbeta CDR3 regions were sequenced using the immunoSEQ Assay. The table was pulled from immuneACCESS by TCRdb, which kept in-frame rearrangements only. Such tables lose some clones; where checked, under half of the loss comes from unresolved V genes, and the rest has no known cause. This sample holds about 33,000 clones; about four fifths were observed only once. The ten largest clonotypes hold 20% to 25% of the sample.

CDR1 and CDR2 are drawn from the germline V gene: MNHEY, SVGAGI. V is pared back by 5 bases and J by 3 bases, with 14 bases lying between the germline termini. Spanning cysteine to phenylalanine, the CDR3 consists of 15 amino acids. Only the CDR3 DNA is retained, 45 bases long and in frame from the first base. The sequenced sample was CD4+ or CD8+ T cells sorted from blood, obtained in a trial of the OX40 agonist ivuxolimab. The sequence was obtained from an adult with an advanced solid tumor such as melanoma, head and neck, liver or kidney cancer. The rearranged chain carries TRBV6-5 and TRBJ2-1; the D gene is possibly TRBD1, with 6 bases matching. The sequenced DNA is TGTGCCAGCAGTCTGGGGCTAGGGGGCTACAATGAGCAGTTCTTC. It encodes CASSLGLGGYNEQFF.